Each of the 23 T cell receptor beta chains below was sequenced from the same sample in a study of Ad26.COV2.S vaccination and SARS-CoV-2 variants. Treatment specified: some 19 received Ad26.COV2.S at low or high dose, single or two shots; roughly five received placebo; per-sample allocation not given. Sample collection was performed on day 63 after the first vaccine or placebo injection. Using immunoSEQ multiplex PCR, the repertoire was profiled, and TCRdb retains in-frame clones only, with some absent. The sample has 400,000 or so clones, about 85% seen once; the top ten hold roughly 3%. This specimen was peripheral blood, taken in a trial of Ad26.COV2.S vaccine versus placebo. The source is a person between 18 and 59 years old who received the Ad26.COV2.S COVID-19 vaccine or a placebo.

The J gene is TRBJ2-1, the V gene TRBV6-5; D is uncertain. The CDR3 contains 14 residues. Germline CDR1 is MNHEY and CDR2 is SVGAGI. Trimming stripped 4 bases from V and 7 bases from J, with 14 bases between. CDR3 bases: TGTGCCAGCAGTTTCACCCTACAAGGGAATGAGCAGTTCTTC. Encoded protein: CASSFTLQGNEQFF.

The CDR3, as DNA: TGTGCCAGCAGCCGAACGTTCTCGCGACAGGGGAACTACGAGCAGTACTTC. It translates to CASSRTFSRQGNYEQYF. The V call is TRBV3-1 (or the pseudogene TRBV3-2), the J call TRBJ2-7, with TRBD1 matching 8 bases. V lost 4 bases to trimming and J lost 3 bases; unmatched junction nucleotides: 14. Germline CDR1 is LGHDT and CDR2 is YNNKEL (reference sequence). The CDR3 extends over 17 amino acids.

With respect to this clone: A single base separates this from a much larger clone, so it may be a read error. Within the sample, other DNA sequences also encode this same CDR3. The V call is TRBV7-9, the J call TRBJ1-1; no firm D call. The V gene lost 4 bases and the J gene lost 3 bases, with 3 bases spanning the gap. From germline, CDR1 is SEHNR and CDR2 FQNEAQ (reference sequence). The CDR3 runs 11 residues. The CDR3 region is CASSSDTEAFF. The CDR3 region has the DNA TGTGCCAGCAGCTCCGACACTGAAGCTTTCTTT.

This chain joins TRBV11-2 and TRBJ1-3, with 7 bases aligning to TRBD1. Germline assignment: CDR1 SGHAT and CDR2 FQNNGV. V was clipped by 0 bases and J by 2 bases; unmatched bases: 4. The CDR3 covers 16 residues. This CDR3 reads CASSLDTGVAGNTIYF. The CDR3 nucleotides read TGTGCCAGCAGCTTAGACACAGGGGTTGCTGGAAACACCATATATTTT.

The chain carries TRBV10-1 and TRBJ1-1, with unresolved D. Germline V CDR1 and CDR2: WNHNN, SYGVQD (reference sequence). Trimming shortened V by 5 bases and J by 1 base, and 8 bases separated the two germline ends. The CDR3 totals 13 residues. CDR3 amino acids: CASSLHENTEAFF. Written as DNA, the CDR3 is TGCGCCAGCAGTCTTCATGAGAACACTGAAGCTTTCTTT.

The chain carries TRBV1 and TRBJ2-1. TRBV1 is termed a pseudogene. The CDR3 has 15 residues. The CDR3 DNA sequence: TGCACCAGCAGCCAAGCAGGGGGGGTCTACAATGAGCAGTTCTTC. The encoded protein is CTSSQAGGVYNEQFF.

V usage is TRBV20-1 and J usage is TRBJ1-4, with D uncertain. CDR1 and CDR2 (germline): DFQATT, SNEGSKA (reference sequence). The V and J ends lost 1 base and 8 bases respectively, with 5 bases between them. The CDR3 runs 11 residues. In DNA form, the CDR3 reads TGCAGTGCTAGAGTTGGAGAAAAACTGTTTTTT. Encoded protein: CSARVGEKLFF.

The CDR3 reads CASSPWERGDADTQYF. CDR3 DNA sequence: TGTGCCAGCAGTCCCTGGGAGCGGGGGGACGCAGATACGCAGTATTTT. The chain couples TRBV7-2 to TRBJ2-3, with TRBD2 identical over 9 bases. There are 16 residues in the CDR3. The J segment lost 4 bases and the V segment lost 6 bases, leaving 11 bases of the junction unmatched. Germline V CDR1 and CDR2: SGHTA, FQGNSA.

Worth noting for this clone: Other DNA sequences within the sample encode an identical CDR3. V is TRBV3-1 (or the pseudogene TRBV3-2) and J is TRBJ2-5, with D maybe TRBD1 (5 bases). There are 15 residues in the CDR3. Trimming took off 0 bases at V and 4 bases at J, with 12 bases between the two ends. CDR1 and CDR2 (germline): LGHDT, YNNKEL (reference sequence). CDR3: CASSQDSAGRETQYF. CDR3 DNA sequence: TGTGCCAGCAGCCAAGATAGTGCAGGGCGAGAGACCCAGTACTTC.

The V and J genes are TRBV15 and TRBJ2-2; 7 bases match TRBD1. The germline gives CDR1 LNHNV, CDR2 YYDKDF (reference sequence). The CDR3 is made up of 15 amino acids. V shed 1 base, J shed 5 bases, and the junction held 4 bases outside the gene matches. The DNA of the CDR3 is TGTGCCACCAGCAGAGCGCACAGGGGAACCGGGGAGCTGTTTTTT. Its protein is CATSRAHRGTGELFF.

The chain joins TRBV6-5 to TRBJ1-1; D may be TRBD1 (6 bases). The germline CDR1 and CDR2 sequences are MNHEY and SVGAGI. V was pared by 0 bases and J by 7 bases, with 9 bases between. This CDR3 spans 13 amino acids. The CDR3 protein is CASSYSEGGEAFF. As DNA, the CDR3 is TGTGCCAGCAGTTACTCGGAGGGGGGTGAAGCTTTCTTT.

The J gene is TRBJ1-5, the V gene TRBV12-3 or TRBV12-4, with D hard to call. The V gene lost 3 bases and the J gene lost 3 bases, with 6 bases spanning the gap. There are 13 residues in the CDR3. The CDR3 spells CASSFNLNQPQHF. CDR3 nucleotides: TGTGCCAGCAGTTTTAATCTCAATCAGCCCCAGCATTTT.

The rearrangement joins TRBV29-1 to TRBJ1-4; no firm D call. Germline V lookup: CDR1 SQVTM, CDR2 ANQGSEA. The CDR3 has 13 amino acids. V was cut by 1 base and J by 0 bases, with 3 bases left in between. CDR3 region: CSVEVATNEKLFF. In DNA form, the CDR3 reads TGCAGCGTTGAAGTCGCAACTAATGAAAAACTGTTTTTT.

V usage is TRBV5-6 and J usage is TRBJ1-3, with a weak D call TRBD1 (6 bases). Looked up from germline, CDR1 is SGHDT and CDR2 is YYEEEE. The CDR3 extends over 15 amino acids. The V and J ends lost 3 bases and 4 bases respectively, with 14 bases between them. The CDR3 nucleotides are TGTGCCAGCAGCTGGGCCGGGACACTAGGAAACACCATATATTTT. As protein: CASSWAGTLGNTIYF.

The chain carries TRBV29-1 and TRBJ2-1, with D possibly TRBD2 on 6 matching bases. Germline V gene lookup returns CDR1 SQVTM and CDR2 ANQGSEA. CDR3 length equals 11 residues. Trimming took 7 bases from V and 8 from J, leaving 12 bases between them. The CDR3, as DNA: TGCAGCGCTGGGGAGGCCCATGAGCAGTTCTTC. Its protein product is CSAGEAHEQFF.

This rearrangement joins TRBV9 to TRBJ1-1; tentatively, D is TRBD1 (6 bases). CDR1 SGDLS and CDR2 YYNGEE come from the germline V gene. The CDR3 has 14 amino acids. Trimming shortened V by 1 base and J by 1 base, and 8 bases separated the two germline ends. The CDR3 sequence: CASSVKGGNTEAFF. The DNA of the CDR3 is TGTGCCAGCAGCGTAAAGGGGGGGAACACTGAAGCTTTCTTT.

The chain couples TRBV4-3 to TRBJ1-2; D is perhaps TRBD1 (5 bases). Germline CDR1 reads LGHNA; CDR2 reads YSLEER. The CDR3 extends over 17 amino acids. Trimming removed 3 bases from V and 5 bases from J, with 22 bases in between. This chain's CDR3 is CASSHGTRDLTSYGYTF. The CDR3 coding sequence is TGCGCCAGCAGCCACGGTACTAGGGACCTAACAAGTTATGGCTACACCTTC.

On this clone: Other DNA sequences from this sample encode an identical CDR3 as well. The rearrangement joins TRBV7-8 to TRBJ1-3, with D unclear. The CDR3 has 13 residues. The germline V and J ends were trimmed by 5 bases and 4 bases, with 9 bases remaining between them. CDR1 is SGHVS and CDR2 is FQNEAQ in the germline V gene. CDR3 loop: CASSPYLGNTIYF. Written as DNA, the CDR3 is TGTGCCAGCAGCCCTTACTTGGGAAACACCATATATTTT. The entire variable domain, with the rest obtained from reference TRBV7-8 and TRBJ1-3, is as follows: GAGVSQSPRYKVAKRGQDVALRCDPISGHVSLFWYQQALGQGPEFLTYFQNEAQLDKSGLPSDRFFAERPEGSVSTLKIQRTQQEDSAVYLCASSPYLGNTIYFGEGSWLTVV.

Comment on this clone: Other DNA sequences of this sample code for an identical CDR3. This rearrangement joins TRBV2 to TRBJ1-2, with D possibly TRBD1 on 5 matching bases. The CDR3 spans 12 residues. Trimming took 6 bases from V and 4 from J, leaving 9 bases between them. Germline lookup yields CDR1 SNHLY and CDR2 FYNNEI. The CDR3 nucleotides are TGTGCCAGCAGCGACGACAGCTATGGCTACACCTTC. Translation: CASSDDSYGYTF.

This clone appeared a few times. The V and J genes are TRBV15 and TRBJ2-3, with 7 bases lining up with TRBD2. The CDR3 runs to 16 residues. Germline trimming cut 4 bases from V and 2 bases from J; bases unmatched to any gene: 9. In germline, CDR1 is LNHNV, CDR2 YYDKDF (reference sequence). The CDR3 reads CATSTDLGGFTDTQYF. CDR3 nucleotide sequence: TGTGCCACCAGCACAGACCTCGGGGGGTTCACAGATACGCAGTATTTT. The complete variable domain, with remaining parts taken from reference TRBV15 and TRBJ2-3, reads DAMVIQNPRYQVTQFGKPVTLSCSQTLNHNVMYWYQQKSSQAPKLLFHYYDKDFNNEADTPDNFQSRRPNTSFCFLDIRSPGLGDTAMYLCATSTDLGGFTDTQYFGPGTRLTVL.

The chain combines TRBV15 with TRBJ1-4, with D tentatively TRBD1 (6 bases). The V end lost 5 bases, the J end lost 8 bases, and 15 bases lay between the germline ends. The CDR3 spans 14 residues. Looked up from germline, CDR1 is LNHNV and CDR2 is YYDKDF (reference sequence). CDR3 loop: CATSQRGGREKLFF. The DNA of the CDR3 is TGTGCCACCAGCCAGAGAGGGGGACGGGAAAAACTGTTTTTT.

This chain connects TRBV7-8 to TRBJ2-5; D perhaps matches TRBD1 (5 bases). V lost 2 bases to trimming and J lost 4 bases, with 20 bases between them. Germline V gene data show CDR1 as SGHVS and CDR2 as FQNEAQ. The CDR3 runs 17 residues. As DNA, the CDR3 is TGTGCCAGCAGCTTACCACTCGGCAGGGTGATTGGAGAGACCCAGTACTTC. Encoded protein: CASSLPLGRVIGETQYF.

CDR3 in DNA: TGTGCCAGCAGCCACGGGACAGGGATAGGAAAAACCCACACTGAAGCTTTCTTT. Encoded protein: CASSHGTGIGKTHTEAFF. The chain is built from TRBV7-2 and TRBJ1-1; the match to TRBD1 covers 9 bases. The CDR3 is made up of 18 amino acids. V was clipped by 5 bases and J by 3 bases; unmatched bases: 16. Germline lookup yields CDR1 SGHTA and CDR2 FQGNSA. Based on the CDR3 plus reference TRBV7-2 and TRBJ1-1, the full variable domain is GAGVSQSPSNKVTEKGKDVELRCDPISGHTALYWYRQSLGQGLEFLIYFQGNSAPDKSGLPSDRFSAERTGGSVSTLTIQRTQQEDSAVYLCASSHGTGIGKTHTEAFFGQGTRLTVV.